This T cell receptor beta chain was identified during a study of human T cells and chemical hapten exposure. MiXCR was run by TCRdb on the RACE reads, yielding one entry per CDR3 protein. The data contain around 130,000 distinct CDR3 sequences, roughly 10% of them singletons. CDR3 length equals 15 residues. Germline V lookup: CDR1 MNHEY, CDR2 SMNVEV (reference sequence). The ends were cut back, 5 bases at V and 0 bases at J, with 14 bases in the middle. As to time point: patch test 2, 6 weeks after DPC sensitization. Treatment in this sample: therapeutic diphenylcyclopropenone sensitization with weekly scalp DPC. Blood draws came before every patch-test application. Total RNA was isolated from unfractionated whole blood. This clonotype was seen repeatedly, ten times or more. What it binds is not known. Study-level findings and limits: Alopecia was present in the donors, so their immune response may differ from healthy people's.

The genes are TRBV27 and TRBJ2-7; D is uncertain. The sequence derives from a woman between 45 and 60 years old with alopecia areata. Some clones in this sample may be carry-over from other donors' samples. Specimen: whole blood, collected in connection with sensitization to the hapten diphenylcyclopropenone (DPC). The CDR3 sequence is CASSPSPGSSYEQYF. Written as DNA, the CDR3 is TGTGCCAGCAGTCCATCCCCCGGGTCCTCCTACGAGCAGTACTTC.